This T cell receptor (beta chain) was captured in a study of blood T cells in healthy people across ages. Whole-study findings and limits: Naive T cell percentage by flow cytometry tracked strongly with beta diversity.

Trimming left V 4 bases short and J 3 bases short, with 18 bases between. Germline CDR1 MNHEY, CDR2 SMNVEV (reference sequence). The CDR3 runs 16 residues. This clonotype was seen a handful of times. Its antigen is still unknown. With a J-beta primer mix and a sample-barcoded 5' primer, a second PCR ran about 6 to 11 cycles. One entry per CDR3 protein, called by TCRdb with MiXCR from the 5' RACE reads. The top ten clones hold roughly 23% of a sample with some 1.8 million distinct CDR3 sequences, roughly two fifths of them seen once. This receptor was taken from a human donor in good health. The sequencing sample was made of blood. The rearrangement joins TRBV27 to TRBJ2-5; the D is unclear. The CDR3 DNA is TGTGCCAGCAGTTCCTACCTACGAGGACGGAAAGAGACCCAGTACTTC. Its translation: CASSSYLRGRKETQYF.